This TCR beta chain was sequenced during a study of Ad26.COV2.S vaccination and SARS-CoV-2 variants. Some clones are missing from TCRdb's copy, which holds only in-frame ones; the method was immunoSEQ multiplex PCR. The sample records about 480,000 clones, 87% being singletons. The CDR3 is 13 amino acids. The V gene's germline CDR1 is SGHNT and CDR2 YENEEA. V was cut by 5 bases and J by 6 bases, with 13 bases left in between. Treatment given: about 20 received Ad26.COV2.S at low or high dose, single or two shots; a few received placebo; per-sample allocation not given. On day 63 after the first injection, vaccine and placebo recipients gave samples. Cohort 1b enrolled adults aged 18-55 years in Boston.

This TCR was recovered from a person between 18 and 59 years old who received the Ad26.COV2.S COVID-19 vaccine or a placebo. The chain carries TRBV11-3 and TRBJ1-1, with TRBD1 as a possible D gene (5 bases). The sample consisted of peripheral blood, taken in a trial of Ad26.COV2.S vaccine versus placebo. The CDR3 sequence is CASSPRDGAEAFF. The CDR3 DNA reads TGTGCCAGCAGCCCCAGGGACGGGGCTGAAGCTTTCTTT. The entire variable domain, with the rest obtained from reference TRBV11-3 and TRBJ1-1, is as follows: EAGVVQSPRYKIIEKKQPVAFWCNPISGHNTLYWYLQNLGQGPELLIRYENEEAVDDSQLPKDRFSAERLKGVDSTLKIQPAELGDSAVYLCASSPRDGAEAFFGQGTRLTVV.